The 26 T cell receptor beta chains in this list originate from one sample, sequenced in a study of T cell responses to AZD1222 COVID-19 vaccine. Produced via immunoSEQ multiplex PCR; TCRdb's table is partial and in-frame only. The sample includes 150,000 to 200,000 clones, about 90% of them seen just once. The material was peripheral blood, obtained on day 0 of AZD1222 vaccination. All receptors come from an adult in good health.

V usage is TRBV28 and J usage is TRBJ2-7, with D perhaps matching TRBD2 (6 bases). V was pared by 8 bases and J by 3 bases, with 23 bases between. This CDR3 is built from 16 residues. In germline, CDR1 is MDHEN, CDR2 SYDVKM. The CDR3: CASYSLGLSGDYEQYF. The DNA for the CDR3 is TGTGCCAGCTACAGTTTGGGATTGTCGGGAGACTACGAGCAGTACTTC.

The chain uses TRBV29-1 and TRBJ2-7; 10 bases fit TRBD1. The germline CDR1 and CDR2 sequences are SQVTM and ANQGSEA. The V gene end was trimmed by 3 bases and the J gene end by 3 bases; junction bases not matched to a gene: 2. The CDR3 loop spans 13 amino acids. In DNA, the CDR3 is TGCAGCGTTGACGGGACAGGGGTCTACGAGCAGTACTTC. Translated, it gives CSVDGTGVYEQYF.

This chain uses TRBV6-5 with TRBJ2-1, with D perhaps given as TRBD1 or TRBD2 (6 bases each). V dropped 0 bases and J dropped 7 bases, with 10 bases sitting between them. The CDR3 sequence is 14 residues long. Germline V lookup: CDR1 MNHEY, CDR2 SVGAGI. The CDR3 region has the DNA TGTGCCAGCAGTTACTCGGGGGCGGGAAATGAGCAGTTCTTC. Translating gives CASSYSGAGNEQFF.

The gene calls are TRBV3-1 (or the pseudogene TRBV3-2) and TRBJ2-3; D is uncertain. Germline CDR1 is LGHDT and CDR2 is YNNKEL (reference sequence). V lost 8 bases and J lost 1, with 19 bases in between. The CDR3 is made up of 16 amino acids. The CDR3 protein is CASGAYSIFGTDTQYF. The CDR3 DNA is TGTGCCAGCGGTGCGTACTCGATTTTTGGCACAGATACGCAGTATTTT.

In DNA form, the CDR3 reads TGCGCCAGCAGCAGGCAGGACAGGTTGGAGACCCAGTACTTC. Amino acid sequence: CASSRQDRLETQYF. The chain is built from TRBV5-1 and TRBJ2-5; 7 bases match TRBD1. This CDR3 comprises 14 residues. V was clipped by 4 bases and J by 5 bases; unmatched bases: 8. Germline V gene data show CDR1 as SGHRS and CDR2 as YFSETQ. Full variable domain (outside the CDR3, taken from reference TRBV5-1 and TRBJ2-5): KAGVTQTPRYLIKTRGQQVTLSCSPISGHRSVSWYQQTPGQGLQFLFEYFSETQRNKGNFPGRFSGRQFSNSRSEMNVSTLELGDSALYLCASSRQDRLETQYFGPGTRLLVL.

The genes are TRBV9 and TRBJ1-2; D is possibly TRBD1 (6 bases). Trimming stripped 3 bases from V and 0 bases from J, with 12 bases between. Looked up from germline, CDR1 is SGDLS and CDR2 is YYNGEE. This CDR3 spans 15 amino acids. CDR3 protein: CASSERQEPNYGYTF. The DNA of the CDR3 is TGTGCCAGCAGCGAAAGACAGGAACCTAACTATGGCTACACCTTC. The complete variable domain, with remaining parts taken from reference TRBV9 and TRBJ1-2, reads DSGVTQTPKHLITATGQRVTLRCSPRSGDLSVYWYQQSLDQGLQFLIQYYNGEERAKGNILERFSAQQFPDLHSELNLSSLELGDSALYFCASSERQEPNYGYTFGSGTRLTVV.

The J gene is TRBJ1-1, the V gene TRBV27; D unclear. This CDR3 is built from 14 residues. Germline CDR1 MNHEY, CDR2 SMNVEV (reference sequence). V was trimmed by 1 base and J by 4 bases, leaving 10 bases between them. The CDR3 loop is CASSLYPTGTEAFF. DNA for the CDR3: TGTGCCAGCAGTTTATACCCGACGGGCACTGAAGCTTTCTTT.

The rearrangement joins TRBV19 to TRBJ2-7; 11 nucleotides agree with TRBD2. The CDR3 runs to 18 residues. The germline V gene encodes CDR1 LNHDA and CDR2 SQIVND (reference sequence). Trimming took 4 bases from V and 0 from J; bases not matched to a gene: 11. CDR3 protein: CASSKAGTSGSPSYEQYF. DNA for the CDR3: TGTGCCAGTAGTAAAGCCGGGACTAGCGGCTCCCCCTCCTACGAGCAGTACTTC.

This sequence joins TRBV2 and TRBJ2-3, with 7 bases lining up with TRBD2. The V segment lost 5 bases and the J segment 2 bases; nucleotides outside the gene matches: 7. This CDR3 has 15 residues. Germline V lookup: CDR1 SNHLY, CDR2 FYNNEI. The CDR3 DNA follows: TGTGCCAGCAGTTTGGGGACTACAGACACAGATACGCAGTATTTT. Protein: CASSLGTTDTDTQYF.

This clone appeared a single time. This sequence joins TRBV11-3 and TRBJ1-2, with D unclear. There are 15 residues in the CDR3. Germline-derived CDR1 and CDR2 are SGHNT and YENEEA. V lost 10 bases to trimming and J lost 4 bases, with 22 bases between them. Written as DNA, the CDR3 is TGTGCCAAACGACCCTCCTGGGGTAGAGTCTATGGCTACACCTTC. This gives the protein CAKRPSWGRVYGYTF.

V and J are TRBV6-2 or TRBV6-3 and TRBJ1-2; the D is unclear. The CDR3 runs 13 residues. Trimming took 2 bases from V and 6 from J, leaving 10 bases between them. CDR1 and CDR2 (germline): MNHEY, SVGEGT. DNA for the CDR3: TGTGCCAGCAGTTACCAGCTAGGTGATGGCTACACCTTC. Residues: CASSYQLGDGYTF.

The rearrangement joins TRBV6-2 or TRBV6-3 to TRBJ1-2, with 9 positions matching TRBD1. Looked up from germline, CDR1 is MNHEY and CDR2 is SVGEGT. This CDR3 comprises 16 residues. V gave up 0 bases and J gave up 7 bases; unmatched junction bases: 9. Written as DNA, the CDR3 is TGTGCCAGCAGTTACTCCGGGACAGGGAAATTGGCTGGCTACACCTTC. Protein: CASSYSGTGKLAGYTF.

This chain joins TRBV9 and TRBJ2-1, with D perhaps matching TRBD2 (6 bases). V lost 3 bases and J lost 8, with 15 bases in between. This CDR3 has 14 residues. From germline, CDR1 is SGDLS and CDR2 YYNGEE. The CDR3 region is CASSAQTSIDEQFF. CDR3 nucleotides: TGTGCCAGCAGCGCCCAGACTAGTATCGATGAGCAGTTCTTC.

V is TRBV5-1 and J is TRBJ1-6; D might be TRBD1 (6 bases). Germline CDR1 is SGHRS and CDR2 is YFSETQ. CDR3 size: 15 residues. The V end was cut by 0 bases, the J end by 5 bases, with 9 bases between. CDR3 protein: CASSLEGDNNSPLHF. The CDR3, as DNA: TGCGCCAGCAGCTTGGAGGGGGATAATAATTCACCCCTCCACTTT.

The chain recombines TRBV5-1 with TRBJ2-3; D perhaps matches TRBD2 (6 bases). The germline V gene has CDR1 SGHRS and CDR2 YFSETQ. V lost 3 bases and J 1 base, leaving 12 bases between the germline ends. The length of the CDR3 is 15 residues. The chain's CDR3 is CASSSGLWGTDTQYF. CDR3 nucleotides: TGCGCCAGCAGCTCGGGACTTTGGGGCACAGATACGCAGTATTTT.

The gene calls are TRBV7-8 and TRBJ1-5; D gene unclear. CDR3 size: 14 residues. The V gene lost 1 base and the J gene lost 7 bases, with 11 bases spanning the gap. Germline V lookup: CDR1 SGHVS, CDR2 FQNEAQ. The CDR3 DNA sequence: TGTGCCAGCAGCTTAGGCTCTTTGGGGCAGCCCCAGCATTTT. The encoded protein is CASSLGSLGQPQHF.

This rearrangement joins TRBV5-1 to TRBJ1-1; 9 nucleotides agree with TRBD1. V trimming: 4 bases; J trimming: 11 bases; junction bases outside the gene matches: 9. The CDR3 length is 13 residues. Germline V gene sequence: CDR1 SGHRS, CDR2 YFSETQ. CDR3 sequence (DNA): TGCGCCAGCAGCCACCCAGGACAGGGGTCGGCTTTCTTT. Its protein product is CASSHPGQGSAFF.

The rearrangement uses TRBV19 and TRBJ1-5, with D perhaps TRBD1 (5 bases). Trimming shortened V by 7 bases and J by 7 bases, and 20 bases separated the two germline ends. This CDR3 spans 15 amino acids. Germline CDR1 reads LNHDA; CDR2 reads SQIVND (reference sequence). The CDR3: CASTLRGRDRQPQHF. Here the CDR3 DNA reads TGTGCCAGTACCCTTCGTGGGAGGGACCGACAGCCCCAGCATTTT.

The V call is TRBV24-1, the J call TRBJ2-4, with a possible D match to TRBD2 (6 bases). Germline V gene data show CDR1 as KGHDR and CDR2 as SFDVKD. V was pared by 5 bases and J by 7 bases, with 11 bases between. The CDR3 has 13 residues. The CDR3 DNA reads TGTGCCACCAGTGGCGGGGCCGAGAACATTCAGTACTTC. It is translated as CATSGGAENIQYF.

This rearrangement joins TRBV19 to TRBJ1-2; D is unresolved. Trimming took 6 bases from V and 2 from J, leaving 4 bases between them. This CDR3 contains 11 residues. From germline, CDR1 is LNHDA and CDR2 SQIVND (reference sequence). CDR3: CASSVNYGYTF. The DNA for the CDR3 is TGTGCCAGTAGCGTGAACTATGGCTACACCTTC.

The sample holds one count of this clone. The J gene is TRBJ1-3, the V gene TRBV9; perhaps TRBD1 as D (5 bases). V gave up 0 bases and J gave up 4 bases, with 11 bases separating them. The V gene's germline CDR1 is SGDLS and CDR2 YYNGEE. This CDR3 has 15 residues. CDR3 amino acids: CASSVGQSMGNTIYF. The CDR3 DNA follows: TGTGCCAGCAGCGTAGGACAGTCGATGGGAAACACCATATATTTT.

V and J are TRBV5-1 and TRBJ2-7, with D possibly matching TRBD1 (6 bases). The CDR3 spans 15 residues. The V gene's germline CDR1 is SGHRS and CDR2 YFSETQ. V was trimmed by 2 bases and J by 3 bases, leaving 15 bases between them. The CDR3 nucleotides are TGCGCCAGCAGCTTAGGACAGAACTTCGGCTACGAGCAGTACTTC. Residues: CASSLGQNFGYEQYF.

CDR3 region: CASSEVHGPVYQETQYF. DNA of the CDR3: TGTGCCAGCAGTGAAGTTCATGGTCCCGTATATCAAGAGACCCAGTACTTC. The gene calls are TRBV6-1 and TRBJ2-5; D uncertain. This CDR3 contains 17 residues. Trimming left V 1 base short and J 2 bases short, with 17 bases between. The germline V gene encodes CDR1 MNHNS and CDR2 SASEGT.

V gene TRBV27 combines with J gene TRBJ2-7; D gene uncertain. Germline V gene lookup returns CDR1 MNHEY and CDR2 SMNVEV (reference sequence). This CDR3 comprises 16 residues. Trimming cost V 5 bases and J 5 bases, with 22 bases left between them. The CDR3 is CASSTKGNIPPHEQYF. Here the CDR3 DNA reads TGTGCCAGCAGTACGAAAGGTAACATTCCACCCCACGAGCAGTACTTC.

V is TRBV9 and J is TRBJ1-2, with D unresolved. This CDR3 is 11 amino acids long. The V end was cut by 0 bases, the J end by 8 bases, with 5 bases between. The germline CDR1 and CDR2 sequences are SGDLS and YYNGEE. The CDR3 sequence is CASSVGSGYTF. CDR3 nucleotide sequence: TGTGCCAGCAGCGTAGGTTCGGGCTACACCTTC.

This rearrangement joins TRBV7-9 to TRBJ1-4; no definite D call. Trimming cost V 4 bases and J 7 bases, with 13 bases left between them. Germline CDR1 is SEHNR and CDR2 is FQNEAQ (reference sequence). CDR3 length: 14 residues. CDR3 protein: CASSSGVGGEKLFF. In DNA form, the CDR3 reads TGTGCCAGCAGCTCCGGGGTGGGTGGTGAAAAACTGTTTTTT.